This T cell receptor beta chain originates from a study of T cell responses to AZD1222 COVID-19 vaccine. Broader study findings: Donors were mostly white British, more females; clonal diversity possibly underestimated. Only a handful of AZD1222 recipients were seropositive at baseline.

J was trimmed by 5 bases and V by 5 bases; bases with no gene match: 9. The germline gives CDR1 LNHDA, CDR2 SQIVND (reference sequence). This CDR3 spans 16 amino acids. This clone was seen a single time. Its antigen is unknown. Using immunoSEQ multiplex PCR, the repertoire was profiled, and TCRdb retains in-frame clones only, with some absent. Altogether about 130,000 clones are present, 86% being singletons, with the ten largest covering 9.5% to 15%. The specimen comprised peripheral blood, sampled on day 0 of AZD1222 vaccination. The TCR was taken from an adult in good health. This chain links TRBV19 with TRBJ2-5; 12 bases are shared with TRBD2. CDR3 sequence reads: CASSSLAGGPWETQYF. For the CDR3, the DNA is TGTGCCAGTAGTTCTCTAGCGGGAGGGCCGTGGGAGACCCAGTACTTC.